Listed below are T cell receptor beta chains from one sample, sequenced in a study of blood T cell repertoires in COVID-19. Libraries were prepared by immunoSEQ multiplex PCR; TCRdb keeps only in-frame clonotypes and omits some of them. The table includes about 73,000 clones, about four fifths detected once. Material: peripheral blood. The receptors derive from an older woman with acute or convalescent COVID-19. Both conserved end residues are part of each CDR3. A D gene is named only where the DNA matches it firmly. Clone size is given for some rows only: seen once, a few or many times, or a class if the clone is expanded.

>TRBJ2-3|.|.|TRBV3-1/TRBV3-2
CASSALIRDTQYF
TGTGCCAGCAGCGCACTAATTCGTGATACGCAGTATTTT
>TRBJ1-5|TRBD1|.|TRBV19
CASSGGQGGSNQPQHF
TGTGCCAGTAGTGGGGGACAGGGAGGCAGCAATCAGCCCCAGCATTTT
>TRBJ2-4|TRBD1|few|TRBV7-9
CASSSPPGQEVQYF
TGTGCCAGCAGCTCTCCGCCGGGACAGGAGGTTCAGTACTTC
>TRBJ2-4|TRBD2|.|TRBV28
CASLSVAGGLLAKNIQYF
TGTGCCAGCCTATCGGTGGCGGGAGGCCTTCTAGCCAAAAACATTCAGTACTTC
>TRBJ2-1|TRBD1|.|TRBV7-9
CASSRGQGGYNEQFF
TGTGCCAGCAGCCGGGGACAGGGGGGCTACAATGAGCAGTTCTTC
>TRBJ2-7|.|few|TRBV6-5
CASRKTGLIFYEQYF
TGTGCCAGCAGAAAGACAGGCCTTATCTTCTACGAGCAGTACTTC
>TRBJ2-5|TRBD2|.|TRBV7-9
CASSFWRSGEETQYF
TGTGCCAGCAGCTTTTGGCGAAGCGGGGAAGAGACCCAGTACTTC
>TRBJ2-1|TRBD2|.|TRBV27
CASSLSGSGRAGEQFF
TGTGCCAGCAGTTTATCCGGTAGCGGGAGGGCCGGGGAGCAGTTCTTC
>TRBJ1-1|.|.|TRBV19
CASSPRTEMNTEAFF
TGTGCCAGTAGTCCCCGGACAGAAATGAACACTGAAGCTTTCTTT
>TRBJ2-7|TRBD2|.|TRBV15
CATKAGLSSYEQYF
TGTGCCACCAAGGCGGGACTAAGCTCCTACGAGCAGTACTTC
>TRBJ1-2|.|once|TRBV7-8
CASSSPGRESSYGYTF
TGTGCCAGCAGCTCCCCGGGGAGGGAGAGTTCCTATGGCTACACCTTC
>TRBJ2-5|.|.|TRBV18
CASSPSRRLHRETQYF
TGTGCCAGCTCACCATCCCGGCGTCTGCACAGGGAGACCCAGTACTTC
>TRBJ1-6|.|.|TRBV28
CASSRWGDNSPLHF
TGTGCCAGCAGTAGGTGGGGGGATAATTCACCCCTCCACTTT
>TRBJ2-7|TRBD2|few|TRBV7-2
CASSLSLAGPYEQYF
TGTGCCAGCAGCTTATCACTAGCGGGACCCTACGAGCAGTACTTC
>TRBJ2-3|.|.|TRBV27
CASRLQSTDTQYF
TGTGCCAGCAGGCTTCAGAGCACAGATACGCAGTATTTT
>TRBJ1-5|TRBD1|.|TRBV3-1/TRBV3-2
CASSETGTQPQHF
TGTGCCAGCAGCGAGACAGGGACCCAGCCCCAGCATTTT
>TRBJ2-5|TRBD1|.|TRBV18
CASSPPGTGQETQYF
TGTGCCAGCTCACCACCGGGGACAGGGCAAGAGACCCAGTACTTC
>TRBJ1-5|.|.|TRBV28
CASTNDPHARGKGQPQHF
TGTGCCAGCACCAATGACCCACACGCACGGGGAAAGGGTCAGCCCCAGCATTTT
>TRBJ2-1|TRBD2|.|TRBV4-1
CASSRERTSGRIYNEQFF
TGCGCCAGCAGCCGAGAAAGGACTAGCGGGAGGATCTACAATGAGCAGTTCTTC
>TRBJ2-7|.|once|TRBV19
CASSSLEARGQYF
TGTGCCAGTAGCAGCTTGGAGGCTCGGGGGCAGTACTTC